Given below is one T cell receptor beta chain in context. The data were obtained in a study of T cell changes during pregnancy in multiple sclerosis. The ends lost 4 bases at V and 11 bases at J; junction bases unmatched: 7. The CDR3 consists of 14 residues. Germline V gene sequence: CDR1 SGHTA, CDR2 FQGNSA. Clones were read by immunoSEQ multiplex PCR, and TCRdb kept only the in-frame ones, dropping some. The sample lists roughly 72,000 clones; around 94% were seen once. The sample in question was CD4+ T cells from peripheral blood mononuclear cells, obtained after pregnancy. This chain joins TRBV7-2 and TRBJ2-1, with 11 bases fitting TRBD1. This receptor was taken from a female donor with multiple sclerosis, enrolled in a pregnancy study. CDR3 in amino acids: CASSWGTGGRQQFF. For the CDR3, the DNA is TGTGCCAGCAGCTGGGGGACAGGGGGTCGCCAGCAGTTCTTC.